This record looks at one TCR beta chain sequence and its context. CDR1 MDHEN and CDR2 SYDVKM come from the germline V gene. CDR3 length: 13 amino acids. Trimming pared 3 bases from V and 4 bases from J, leaving 9 bases between. Sequencing used immunoSEQ multiplex PCR; TCRdb keeps in-frame clones, though not all of them. The data show roughly 55,000 clones, with approximately 96% seen just once and approximately 0.077% held by the top ten. The entry originates in a study of T cells after somatic rescue of genetic block. The receptor comes from a child under two years old. This chain joins TRBV28 and TRBJ1-2; D remains unclear. Sequenced sample: peripheral blood mononuclear cells (PBMCs). The CDR3 nucleotides are TGTGCCAGCAGTTTGACTACTCCCTATGGCTACACCTTC. This translates into CASSLTTPYGYTF.